This T cell receptor (beta chain) was retrieved from a study of blood T cell repertoires in COVID-19. Study-level information: PBMCs, B-cell-depleted T cells, or T cells provided the cDNA or gDNA that made up the material.

The germline V gene encodes CDR1 SQVTM and CDR2 ANQGSEA. After removal of 4 bases from V and 4 bases from J, the junction contained 7 bases not matched to a gene. This CDR3 contains 14 residues. Allocation to cohorts depended on clinical history reported by the participants. As originally analysed: Nucleated cell number was recorded as an estimate derived from reference gene primer amplification. Profiled with immunoSEQ multiplex PCR; TCRdb holds only in-frame clones, not every one. For V, J and clone size, that table is used; D and trimming come from the DNA. The data hold roughly 200,000 clones, with approximately 85% observed a single time.

The sample consisted of PBMCs or T cells enriched from blood (not recorded which). The J gene is TRBJ2-7, the V gene TRBV29-1, with 10 positions matching TRBD2. This clonotype was obtained from a man aged 40-49 years who had recovered from COVID-19. The chain's CDR3 is CSVVSTSGPYEQYF. DNA of the CDR3: TGCAGCGTTGTGTCGACTAGCGGGCCATACGAGCAGTACTTC.